The entry below gives a single T cell receptor (beta chain) sequence along with its context. Its target is not known. Primers for the PCR totalled 60 Vbeta and 13 Jbeta. Some clones are missing from TCRdb's copy, which holds only in-frame ones; the method was immunoSEQ multiplex PCR. This repertoire shows roughly 63,000 clones, roughly 70% found once; its top ten account for more than 20%. This specimen belongs to a study of cytomegalovirus exposure and HLA in healthy donors. Findings and caveats of the study: Previous analysis showed most TCR beta V segments were productive about 87% or about 30% of the time.

Germline-derived CDR1 and CDR2 are SGHRS and YFSETQ. Trimming stripped 5 bases from V and 0 bases from J, with 11 bases between. There are 15 residues in the CDR3. The chain is built from TRBV5-1 and TRBJ1-4; a possible D gene is TRBD1 (6 bases). This clonotype was obtained from a man over 45 in good health and CMV-seropositive. Sequencing used PBMCs. The CDR3 nucleotides read TGCGCCAGCAGTCGTCAGGGGTCAACTAATGAAAAACTGTTTTTT. It yields the protein CASSRQGSTNEKLFF.